The clone carrying this T cell receptor (beta chain) was detected a few times. Its matching antigen is unknown. TCRdb recomputed calls from the PCR reads with MiXCR, one row per CDR3 protein. This sample has about 510,000 distinct CDR3 sequences; about 26% occur once, and the top ten carry 0.76%. The data are from a study of molecular identifiers for immune sequencing clone quantification. Study background: The replicates split RNA from roughly 20,000 or 100,000 naive CD8 cells five ways and sequenced four. Study-wide results and caveats: Among effectors, clones above 20 RNA copies held over 98% of molecules; among naive cells, under 1%.

It was from 20,000 to 1,000,000 sorted cells, with 10%, 30% or 50% RNA, that naive CD8 libraries came. Sorting was used to obtain naive CD8 T cells (CD8+CD4-CCR7+CD45RA+). Deletions cut 5 bases from V and 5 bases from J, with 15 bases between. This CDR3 comprises 14 residues. Germline V CDR1 and CDR2: SGHTA, FQGNSA. This chain joins TRBV7-2 and TRBJ1-1; D uncertain. This sequence was found in a human donor in good health. Some libraries in this study had Jurkat cell RNA spiked in. Sequencing used naive CD8+ T cells from blood, with Jurkat cell RNA spiked in. Subset indicated: FACS-sorted CD8+CD4-CCR7+CD45RA+ naive T cells. This CDR3 reads CASSVEWESTEAFF. The CDR3 DNA is TGTGCCAGCAGCGTAGAGTGGGAGTCGACTGAAGCTTTCTTT. The entire variable domain, with the rest obtained from reference TRBV7-2 and TRBJ1-1, is as follows: GAGVSQSPSNKVTEKGKDVELRCDPISGHTALYWYRQSLGQGLEFLIYFQGNSAPDKSGLPSDRFSAERTGGSVSTLTIQRTQQEDSAVYLCASSVEWESTEAFFGQGTRLTVV.